This entry concerns a single TCR beta chain. What this receptor recognizes is not known. Base qualities are not recorded, but no much larger clone differs from it by a single base. This same CDR3 is encoded by further DNA sequences in the sample. V is pared back by 2 bases and J by 0 bases, with 2 bases lying between the germline termini. The CDR3 runs 12 residues from the cysteine to the phenylalanine. Only the CDR3 region is kept as DNA, spanning 36 bases read in frame from base 1. Looking up the germline V gene yields CDR1 SGHRS and CDR2 YFSETQ. This record comes from a study of OX40 agonist ivuxolimab in advanced cancers. Some background on the complete study: Ivuxolimab was an agonistic, fully human IgG2 monoclonal antibody directed against OX40 (CD134), a costimulatory receptor. Intravenous ivuxolimab was administered to patients every 2 weeks at six dose levels: 0.01, 0.1, 0.3, 1.5, 3 and 10 mg/kg. Among the roughly 50 dose-escalation patients, 19 had hepatocellular carcinoma, around 15 melanoma, 9 renal cell carcinoma and 9 head and neck cancer. In the dose-escalation cohort, roughly 80% of patients were male, and the mean age was approximately 64 years, with a range of roughly 20 to 80. Prior anti-PD-1, anti-PD-L1 or anti-CTLA-4 therapy was permitted, and approximately 40% of dose-escalation patients had received checkpoint inhibitors. Partial responses were achieved by three dose-escalation patients, of whom one had hepatocellular carcinoma and two had cutaneous melanoma. Peripheral TCRbeta sequencing was intended to test whether TCR sequence diversity was altered and clonal T-cell expansion was caused by ivuxolimab. The paper reports the monotherapy dose-escalation portion (N of about 51 patients) of the phase I ivuxolimab trial.

Patients with a history of autoimmune disease or receiving systemic immunosuppression were excluded from the trial. Peripheral blood for TCR sequencing was drawn from every dose cohort at baseline, at cycle 4 day 1 and at cycle 7 day 1. Samples came from an open-label, multicenter, first-in-human phase I dose-escalation trial of ivuxolimab. Adults with locally advanced or metastatic melanoma, renal cell carcinoma, hepatocellular carcinoma or head and neck squamous cell carcinoma were enrolled in the trial. Before TCR sequencing, CD4+ T cells and CD8+ T cells from peripheral blood were sorted into separate populations. The study at large found these results: After ivuxolimab, CD8+ T cells had more expanded clones than CD4+ T cells on average. In the 0.1-3.0 mg/kg groups, partial responders had among the lowest normalized peripheral clonal expansion, particularly in CD8+ T cells. At doses of 0.1 to 3.0 mg/kg, clonal expansion of both CD4+ and CD8+ T cells in blood was seen between baseline and week 6. Low levels of normalized T-cell clonal expansion were also seen in some patients who did not respond. The antigen specificity of the clonally expanded peripheral T cells was not determined.

Genomic DNA was extracted from sorted cells for sequencing of the TCRbeta CDR3 region. The immunoSEQ Assay was used to sequence the TCRbeta CDR3 regions. Sourced from immuneACCESS, this table was stored by TCRdb with only in-frame sequences that have V and J called. A share of the clones is absent; for the studies checked, an unresolved V gene accounts for under half, and the remainder has no known explanation. For this sample there are around 84,000 clones; about 93% appear just once. The ten largest clones take up around 0.44% of the sample. This TCR derives from an adult with an advanced solid tumor such as melanoma, head and neck, liver or kidney cancer. Sample: CD4+ or CD8+ T cells sorted from blood, taken in a trial of the OX40 agonist ivuxolimab. The receptor chain draws on TRBV5-1 and TRBJ2-5; no confident D gene assignment can be made. The CDR3 protein sequence reads: CASSLDQETQYF. The nucleotides are TGCGCCAGCAGCTTAGACCAAGAGACCCAGTACTTC. Here the CDR3 is joined to the reference TRBV5-1 and TRBJ2-5 genes, and the full variable domain is: KAGVTQTPRYLIKTRGQQVTLSCSPISGHRSVSWYQQTPGQGLQFLFEYFSETQRNKGNFPGRFSGRQFSNSRSEMNVSTLELGDSALYLCASSLDQETQYFGPGTRLLVL.